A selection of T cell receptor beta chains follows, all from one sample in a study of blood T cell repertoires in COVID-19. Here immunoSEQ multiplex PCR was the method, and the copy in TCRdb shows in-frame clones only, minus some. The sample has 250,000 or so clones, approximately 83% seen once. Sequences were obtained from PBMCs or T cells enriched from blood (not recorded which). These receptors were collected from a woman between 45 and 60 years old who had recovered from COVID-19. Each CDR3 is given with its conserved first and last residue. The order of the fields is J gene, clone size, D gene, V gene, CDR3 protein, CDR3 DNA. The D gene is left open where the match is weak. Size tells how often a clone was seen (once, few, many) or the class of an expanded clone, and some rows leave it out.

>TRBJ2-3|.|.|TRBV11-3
CASSQGPAVGATDTQYF
TGTGCCAGCAGCCAGGGGCCAGCGGTTGGGGCCACAGATACGCAGTATTTT
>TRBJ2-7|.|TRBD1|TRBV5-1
CASSYYRGFSYEQYF
TGCGCCAGCAGCTACTACAGGGGTTTTTCCTACGAGCAGTACTTC
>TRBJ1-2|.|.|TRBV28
CASSLYEQGRGYTF
TGTGCCAGCAGTTTGTATGAACAGGGCCGTGGCTACACCTTC
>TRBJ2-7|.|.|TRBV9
CASSANPRATNEQYF
TGTGCCAGCAGCGCAAACCCCAGGGCCACGAACGAGCAGTACTTC
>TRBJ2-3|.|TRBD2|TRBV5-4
CASSSPAPQTSGGTDTQYF
TGTGCCAGCAGCTCCCCCGCTCCACAGACTAGCGGGGGGACAGATACGCAGTATTTT
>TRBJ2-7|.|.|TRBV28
CASRGDRDNYYEQYF
TGTGCCAGCAGGGGTGACCGGGACAACTATTACGAGCAGTACTTC
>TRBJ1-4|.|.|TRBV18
CASSPGGQFEKLFF
TGTGCCAGCTCACCCGGCGGACAGTTTGAAAAACTGTTTTTT
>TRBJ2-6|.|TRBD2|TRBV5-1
CASSLAGVGSGANVLTF
TGCGCCAGCAGCTTAGCGGGAGTTGGGTCTGGGGCCAACGTCCTGACTTTC
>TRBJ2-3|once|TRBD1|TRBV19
CASSDGTGITDTQYF
TGTGCCAGTAGTGACGGGACAGGGATAACAGATACGCAGTATTTT
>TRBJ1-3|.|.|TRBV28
CASTQEGPTSAIYF
TGTGCCAGCACCCAGGAGGGGCCCACCAGCGCCATATATTTT
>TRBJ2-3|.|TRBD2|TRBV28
CASSVGTSGGPDTQYF
TGTGCCAGCAGTGTCGGGACTAGCGGGGGGCCAGATACGCAGTATTTT
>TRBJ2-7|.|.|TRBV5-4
CASSLGSPEVTYEQYF
TGTGCCAGCAGCTTGGGTTCCCCAGAAGTTACCTACGAGCAGTACTTC
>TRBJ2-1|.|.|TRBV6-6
CASSYSGVGREQFF
TGTGCCAGCAGTTACTCCGGGGTCGGCAGGGAGCAGTTCTTC
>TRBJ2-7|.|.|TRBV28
CASSLSPPDRRYEQYF
TGTGCCAGCAGTTTATCGCCCCCCGACAGAAGATACGAGCAGTACTTC
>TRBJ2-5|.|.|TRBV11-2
CASSPTGLAQETQYF
TGTGCCAGCAGCCCAACTGGACTGGCACAAGAGACCCAGTACTTC
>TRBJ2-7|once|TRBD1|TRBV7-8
CASSLVAGQGSYEQYF
TGTGCCAGCAGCTTAGTGGCGGGACAGGGGTCCTACGAGCAGTACTTC
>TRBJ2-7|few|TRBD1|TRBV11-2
CASSWVSGTGGTEQYF
TGTGCCAGCAGCTGGGTGTCGGGGACAGGGGGGACCGAGCAGTACTTC
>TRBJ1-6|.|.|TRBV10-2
CASSVTGYSPLHF
TGCGCCAGCAGTGTTACAGGGTATTCACCCCTCCACTTT
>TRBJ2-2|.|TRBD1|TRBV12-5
CASGLIMTGYTGELFF
TGTGCTAGTGGTTTGATTATGACAGGGTACACCGGGGAGCTGTTTTTT
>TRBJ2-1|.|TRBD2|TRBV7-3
CASSGSSGGHNEQFF
TGTGCCAGCAGCGGGTCTAGCGGGGGGCACAATGAGCAGTTCTTC
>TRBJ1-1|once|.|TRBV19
CASSRGVSDTEAFF
TGTGCCAGTAGTAGGGGGGTTTCGGACACTGAAGCTTTCTTT
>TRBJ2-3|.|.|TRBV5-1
CASSIRDILTDTQYF
TGCGCCAGCAGCATCCGGGACATACTCACAGATACGCAGTATTTT
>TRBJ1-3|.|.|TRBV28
CASSLGHPVDTIYF
TGTGCCAGCAGTTTAGGACACCCCGTGGACACCATATATTTT
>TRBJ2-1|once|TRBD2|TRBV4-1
CASSRATSGYYNEQFF
TGCGCCAGCAGCCGGGCGACTAGCGGATATTACAATGAGCAGTTCTTC
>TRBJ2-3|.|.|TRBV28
CASSYDRKNTDTQYF
TGTGCCAGCAGTTACGACAGGAAAAACACAGATACGCAGTATTTT
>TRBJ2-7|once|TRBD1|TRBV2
CASSESGTGIPVAVTYEQYF
TGTGCCAGCAGTGAATCTGGGACAGGAATCCCTGTAGCGGTTACCTACGAGCAGTACTTC
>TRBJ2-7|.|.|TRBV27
CASSLNAGSSYEQYF
TGTGCCAGCAGTTTAAATGCAGGAAGCTCCTACGAGCAGTACTTC
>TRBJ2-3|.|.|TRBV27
CASSFQRGSTDTQYF
TGTGCCAGCAGTTTTCAGAGAGGTAGCACAGATACGCAGTATTTT
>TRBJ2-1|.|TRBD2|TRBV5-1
CASSLGGLAGASYNEQFF
TGCGCCAGCAGCCTGGGCGGACTAGCGGGAGCATCCTACAATGAGCAGTTCTTC
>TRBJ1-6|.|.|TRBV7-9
CASSFQGNSPLHF
TGTGCCAGCAGCTTTCAGGGGAATTCACCCCTCCACTTT
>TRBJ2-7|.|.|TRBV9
CASSVGGSVYEQYF
TGTGCCAGCAGCGTAGGTGGTTCTGTCTATGAGCAGTACTTC
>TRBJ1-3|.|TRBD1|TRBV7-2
CASRRDRGFGTIYF
TGTGCCAGCAGACGGGACAGGGGGTTTGGAACCATATATTTT
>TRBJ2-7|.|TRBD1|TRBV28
CASSFPPGQGVSEQYF
TGTGCCAGCAGTTTCCCGCCCGGACAGGGGGTTTCCGAGCAGTACTTC
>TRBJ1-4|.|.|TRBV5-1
CASSFGTPNEKLFF
TGCGCCAGCAGTTTCGGGACACCTAATGAAAAACTGTTTTTT
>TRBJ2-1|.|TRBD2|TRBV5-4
CASRVNSGSYNEQFF
TGTGCCAGCAGGGTAAATAGCGGGTCCTACAATGAGCAGTTCTTC
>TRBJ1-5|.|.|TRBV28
CASSRNLLSNQPQHF
TGTGCCAGCAGCAGGAACCTCTTGAGCAATCAGCCCCAGCATTTT
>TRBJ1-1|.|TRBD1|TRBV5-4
CASSLVGTGGSSNTEAFF
TGTGCCAGCAGCTTGGTCGGGACAGGGGGCTCCTCGAACACTGAAGCTTTCTTT
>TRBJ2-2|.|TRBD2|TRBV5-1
CASSSTSGKTGELFF
TGCGCCAGCAGCTCCACTAGCGGGAAGACCGGGGAGCTGTTTTTT
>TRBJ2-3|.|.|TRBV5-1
CASSRERADTQYF
TGCGCCAGCAGCCGGGAGAGGGCAGATACGCAGTATTTT
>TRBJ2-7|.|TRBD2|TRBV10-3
CAIREPGLAAYEQYF
TGTGCCATCAGAGAGCCGGGACTAGCGGCCTACGAGCAGTACTTC
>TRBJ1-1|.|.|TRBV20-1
CSASGRVGTEAFF
TGCAGTGCTAGTGGGCGGGTAGGTACTGAAGCTTTCTTT